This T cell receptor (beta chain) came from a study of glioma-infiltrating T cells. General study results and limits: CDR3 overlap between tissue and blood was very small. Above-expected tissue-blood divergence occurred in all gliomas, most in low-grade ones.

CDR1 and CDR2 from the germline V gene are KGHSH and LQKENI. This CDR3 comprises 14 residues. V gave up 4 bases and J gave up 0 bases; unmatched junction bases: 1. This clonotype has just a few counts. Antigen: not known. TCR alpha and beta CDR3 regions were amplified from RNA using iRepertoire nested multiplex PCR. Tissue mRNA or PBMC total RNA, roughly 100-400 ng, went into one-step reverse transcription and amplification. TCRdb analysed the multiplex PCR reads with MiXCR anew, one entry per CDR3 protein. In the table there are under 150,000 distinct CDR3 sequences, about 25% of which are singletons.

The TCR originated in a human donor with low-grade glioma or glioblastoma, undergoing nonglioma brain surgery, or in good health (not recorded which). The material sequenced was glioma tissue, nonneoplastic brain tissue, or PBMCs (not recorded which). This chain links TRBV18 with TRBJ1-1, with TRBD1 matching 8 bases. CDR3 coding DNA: TGTGCCAGCTCACGGGACAGGATGAACACTGAAGCTTTCTTT. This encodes CASSRDRMNTEAFF.